This T cell receptor beta chain was retrieved from a study of beta chain features in type 1 diabetes. The purity of all sorted populations exceeded 95%. Reverse transcribing all isolated RNA meant expressed TCRB transcripts were sequenced. Sequencing used immunoSEQ multiplex PCR; TCRdb keeps in-frame clones, though not all of them. The table includes about 360,000 clones, roughly 13% detected once. This CDR3 has 15 amino acids. V lost 0 bases and J 2 bases, leaving 9 bases between the germline ends. Germline V gene sequence: CDR1 LGHNA, CDR2 YSLEER. This clone was observed many times. The receptor was derived from a young man in good health. The sample was naive CD4+ T cells from blood. The chain carries TRBV4-3 and TRBJ2-3; possible D gene TRBD2, 5 bases. CDR3 nucleotide sequence: TGCGCCAGCAGCCAAGAGGGGAGAGTCACAGATACGCAGTATTTT. This sequence encodes CASSQEGRVTDTQYF.